These 3 T cell receptor beta chains came from one sample sequenced in a study of T cell changes during pregnancy in multiple sclerosis. Here immunoSEQ multiplex PCR was the method, and the copy in TCRdb shows in-frame clones only, minus some. The sample holds more than 35,000 clones, 90% to 95% seen once. The sequencing here drew on CD4+ T cells from peripheral blood mononuclear cells, taken in the third trimester of pregnancy. The source is a female donor with multiple sclerosis, enrolled in a pregnancy study.

This sequence joins TRBV5-6 and TRBJ1-3, with D maybe TRBD1 (6 bases). The CDR3 covers 15 residues. CDR1 is SGHDT, CDR2 YYEEEE, per germline. Between the trimmed V and J ends, which lost 2 bases and 0 bases, there was a span of 9 bases. The CDR3 is CASSFRDTSGNTIYF. The CDR3 region has the DNA TGTGCCAGCAGCTTTCGGGACACCTCTGGAAACACCATATATTTT.

J is TRBJ1-1 and V is TRBV5-1, with 9 bases matching TRBD1. The CDR3 totals 13 residues. V shed 4 bases and J 3 bases; nucleotides not matched to a gene: 1. The germline V gene has CDR1 SGHRS and CDR2 YFSETQ. The CDR3 reads CASSGTGHTEAFF. DNA of the CDR3: TGCGCCAGCAGCGGGACAGGGCACACTGAAGCTTTCTTT.

The V and J genes are TRBV19 and TRBJ1-1, with D hard to call. CDR1 is LNHDA, CDR2 SQIVND, per germline (reference sequence). The CDR3 totals 14 residues. The V end lost 8 bases, the J end lost 0 bases, and 13 bases lay between the germline ends. In DNA, the CDR3 is TGTGCCAGTCAGCCAGGCGACCTGAACACTGAAGCTTTCTTT. This sequence encodes CASQPGDLNTEAFF.